One sample yielded the 32 T cell receptor beta chains listed below, sequenced in a study of Graves' ophthalmopathy and Graves' hyperthyroidism. Using RNA transcripts, the TCR beta CDR3 regions were amplified. Scientists carried out first-round RT-PCR using HTBI primers and then a second-round multiplex PCR. One entry per CDR3 protein, called by TCRdb with MiXCR from the multiplex PCR reads. The data show about 16,000 distinct CDR3 sequences, about 43% seen once. The sequencing sample was made of peripheral blood. The origin of the receptors is a woman aged 40 to 49 with stable Graves' hyperthyroidism.

V usage is TRBV28 and J usage is TRBJ2-7; D remains ambiguous. This CDR3 is built from 11 residues. Per the germline V gene, CDR1 is MDHEN and CDR2 is SYDVKM. The V gene lost 4 bases and the J gene lost 2 bases, with 3 bases spanning the gap. CDR3 amino acids: CASSWAYEQYF. CDR3 coding DNA: TGTGCCAGCAGTTGGGCCTACGAGCAGTACTTC.

The V call is TRBV24-1, the J call TRBJ2-6, with D uncertain. The V end was cut by 11 bases, the J end by 5 bases, with 12 bases between. Germline V gene lookup returns CDR1 KGHDR and CDR2 SFDVKD. CDR3 length: 13 amino acids. The CDR3 nucleotides are TGTGCCAGCTCGGCGTCCTGGGCCAACGTCCTGACTTTC. Translated, it gives CASSASWANVLTF.

The chain links TRBV24-1 to TRBJ1-2, with a weak D call TRBD1 (5 bases). The CDR3 sequence is 14 residues long. Looked up from germline, CDR1 is KGHDR and CDR2 is SFDVKD. V gave up 2 bases and J gave up 7 bases, with 13 bases separating them. The CDR3 nucleotides read TGTGCCACCAGTGATTACCGGGACGCTGGTGGCTACACCTTC. Protein sequence: CATSDYRDAGGYTF.

About this clonotype itself: The junction departs from the called germline gene at one end, perhaps through a read error. CDR3 sequence (DNA): TGTAGCGTAGGGACAGGGGGCTCTGGGGCCAACGTCCTGACTTTC. It specifies CSVGTGGSGANVLTF. The rearrangement joins TRBV29-1 to TRBJ2-6; 11 nucleotides match TRBD1. The CDR3 totals 15 residues. Germline V gives CDR1 SQVTM, CDR2 ANQGSEA.

On this clonotype: A read error may account for a junction end that differs from germline. The chain is built from TRBV7-7 and TRBJ2-1; no reliable D call. Germline V CDR1 and CDR2: SSHAT, FNYEAQ (reference sequence). The CDR3 loop spans 13 amino acids. The CDR3 nucleotides read TGTGCTAGCAGCTTAGGACCCCGGAATGAGCAGTTCTTC. Protein: CASSLGPRNEQFF.

V gene TRBV7-8 combines with J gene TRBJ2-5; the D is unclear. The CDR3 has 14 amino acids. The germline V and J ends were trimmed by 7 bases and 1 base, with 13 bases remaining between them. Germline V gives CDR1 SGHVS, CDR2 FQNEAQ. CDR3 bases: TGTGCCAGCACCATTTCAAGGGCCCAAGAGACCCAGTACTTC. Translated, it gives CASTISRAQETQYF.

This clonotype has ten or more counts. The chain carries TRBV18 and TRBJ1-1; 8 bases are a match to TRBD1. Germline V lookup: CDR1 KGHSH, CDR2 LQKENI. Trimming at V came to 4 bases and at J to 2 bases, leaving 9 bases not matched to a gene. This CDR3 is built from 16 residues. In DNA form, the CDR3 reads TGTGCCAGCTCACGACTCAACAGGGGGGGTAACACTGAAGCTTTCTTT. It is translated as CASSRLNRGGNTEAFF.

In nucleotides, the CDR3 is TGCAGTGCTAGACACAGGGTTGGCAGCTCCTACGAGCAGTACTTC. Its protein is CSARHRVGSSYEQYF. The chain recombines TRBV20-1 with TRBJ2-7; D is possibly TRBD1 (6 bases). CDR3 length equals 15 residues. Trimming removed 2 bases at V and 0 bases at J, with 14 bases between. CDR1 DFQATT and CDR2 SNEGSKA come from the germline V gene (reference sequence).

This clonotype has at least ten counts. V is TRBV9 and J is TRBJ2-3; D ambiguous. Trimming removed 0 bases at V and 4 bases at J, with 3 bases between. This CDR3 has 12 amino acids. Germline V gene lookup returns CDR1 SGDLS and CDR2 YYNGEE. In nucleotides, the CDR3 is TGTGCCAGCAGCGTAGGGGCAGATACGCAGTATTTT. Protein sequence: CASSVGADTQYF.

Points on this clonotype: Just one base apart from a much larger clone, this may be a read error. This CDR3 fails to terminate in the conserved phenylalanine or tryptophan, so it likely reflects a read error. The chain couples TRBV11-2 to TRBJ2-7; D might be TRBD1 (7 bases). Germline CDR1 SGHAT, CDR2 FQNNGV. Trimming shortened V by 5 bases and J by 3 bases, and 17 bases separated the two germline ends. CDR3 length: 15 residues. The chain's CDR3 is CASSPLRDSLYEQYC. The CDR3 coding sequence is TGTGCCAGCAGCCCCTTGCGGGACAGCCTCTACGAGCAGTACTGC.

This clonotype has a handful of counts. The chain links TRBV6-5 to TRBJ2-3; D perhaps matches TRBD2 (5 bases). Germline V CDR1 and CDR2: MNHEY, SVGAGI. V lost 4 bases and J 1 base, leaving 9 bases between the germline ends. The CDR3 length is 14 residues. This CDR3 reads CASSSAGGTDTQYF. In DNA form, the CDR3 reads TGTGCCAGCAGTTCGGCCGGGGGCACAGATACGCAGTATTTT.

The V gene is TRBV10-3, the J gene TRBJ2-7; D is perhaps TRBD2 (6 bases). The length of the CDR3 is 15 residues. V was pared by 3 bases and J by 0 bases, with 12 bases between. Looked up from germline, CDR1 is ENHRY and CDR2 is SYGVKD. CDR3 in amino acids: CAISDVGGTSYEQYF. CDR3 bases: TGTGCCATCAGTGATGTTGGGGGGACCTCCTACGAGCAGTACTTC.

This clonotype was observed many times. The chain recombines TRBV9 with TRBJ2-1, with D unclear. Deletions cut 4 bases from V and 3 bases from J, with 8 bases between. CDR1 and CDR2 (germline): SGDLS, YYNGEE. This CDR3 region has 13 residues. The CDR3: CASSIDNYNEQFF. The CDR3 DNA follows: TGTGCCAGCAGCATTGACAACTACAATGAGCAGTTCTTC.

The chain uses TRBV9 and TRBJ2-3; no clear D. Germline V gene sequence: CDR1 SGDLS, CDR2 YYNGEE. The CDR3 extends over 15 amino acids. V was cut by 3 bases and J by 4 bases, with 15 bases left in between. This chain's CDR3 is CASSGEARFADTQYF. The CDR3 region has the DNA TGTGCCAGCAGCGGAGAGGCGAGGTTTGCAGATACGCAGTATTTT.

This clonotype was counted a few times. CDR3 nucleotide sequence: TGTGCCAGCAGACCCACAGTCCTTACTAACTATGGCTACACCTTC. Translated: CASRPTVLTNYGYTF. The rearrangement links TRBV6-4 to TRBJ1-2; D is undetermined. The CDR3 sequence is 15 residues long. In germline, CDR1 is MRHNA, CDR2 SNTAGT. The V and J ends lost 6 bases and 0 bases respectively, with 14 bases between them.

This clonotype is a singleton in its sample. The V and J genes are TRBV6-2 or TRBV6-3 and TRBJ2-1; maybe TRBD2 (6 bases). The CDR3 length is 18 residues. The V gene's germline CDR1 is MNHEY and CDR2 SVGEGT. V lost 2 bases to trimming and J lost 8 bases, with 25 bases between them. Here the CDR3 DNA reads TGTGCCAGCAGTTACCCGATTAGAAACGGAGGGCGGAACGATGAGCAGTTCTTC. Residues: CASSYPIRNGGRNDEQFF.

J is TRBJ1-2 and V is TRBV10-2; D remains ambiguous. The CDR3 contains 14 residues. Germline CDR1 and CDR2: WSHSY and SAAADI. The V end was cut by 6 bases, the J end by 3 bases, with 14 bases between. CDR3 amino acids: CASSNGVADYGYTF. DNA of the CDR3: TGCGCCAGCAGCAACGGAGTAGCCGACTATGGCTACACCTTC.

With regard to this clonotype: Being one base from a much bigger clone, this may be a read error. Likely a read error: the CDR3 ends without its conserved phenylalanine or tryptophan. The V call is TRBV7-9, the J call TRBJ2-1, with 8 bases identical to TRBD2. The ends lost 1 base at V and 0 bases at J; junction bases unmatched: 8. The V gene's germline CDR1 is SEHNR and CDR2 FQNEAQ (reference sequence). This CDR3 has 18 amino acids. The CDR3 spells CASSLGALSGSSYNEQFC. The CDR3 nucleotides read TGTGCCAGCAGCTTAGGGGCCCTCAGCGGGAGCTCCTACAATGAGCAGTTCTGC.

The V call is TRBV19, the J call TRBJ2-4, with D possibly being TRBD1 (6 bases). V dropped 5 bases and J dropped 3 bases, with 17 bases sitting between them. The CDR3 spans 16 residues. The germline V gene encodes CDR1 LNHDA and CDR2 SQIVND (reference sequence). The CDR3 is CASSLRGTLGKNIQYF. CDR3 coding DNA: TGTGCCAGTAGTCTGAGGGGGACGTTAGGCAAAAACATTCAGTACTTC.

Turning to this clonotype: A read error may explain this, as a much larger clone is one base away. No conserved phenylalanine or tryptophan is present at the end of the CDR3, so a read error is the likely explanation. The chain combines TRBV6-1 with TRBJ1-6; D is uncertain. Trimming shortened V by 1 base and J by 0 bases, and 1 base separated the two germline ends. CDR3 length: 14 amino acids. In germline, CDR1 is MNHNS, CDR2 SASEGT. CDR3 DNA: TGTGCCAGCAGTGAAGGCTCCTATAATTCACCCCTCCACTTG. It is translated as CASSEGSYNSPLHL.

This clonotype was observed many times. The chain has TRBV6-6 and TRBJ2-7; the D is unclear. This CDR3 region has 14 residues. V lost 0 bases, J lost 1 base, and 7 bases lay in between. Germline V gene data show CDR1 as MNHNY and CDR2 as SVGAGI (reference sequence). The CDR3 nucleotides read TGTGCCAGCAGTTACTCCGGCAGGTCCTACGAGCAGTACTTC. Translation gives CASSYSGRSYEQYF.

The gene calls are TRBV19 and TRBJ2-1, with 12 bases identical to TRBD2. Germline CDR1 reads LNHDA; CDR2 reads SQIVND (reference sequence). There are 16 residues in the CDR3. V dropped 5 bases and J dropped 2; count of bases not matched to a gene: 4. CDR3: CASSARLAGAYNEQFF. The CDR3 DNA sequence: TGTGCCAGTAGTGCTCGACTAGCGGGAGCCTACAATGAGCAGTTCTTC.

The chain combines TRBV25-1 with TRBJ1-1, with 7 bases aligning to TRBD1. J was trimmed by 1 base and V by 6 bases; bases with no gene match: 8. CDR1 and CDR2 from the germline V gene are MGHDK and SYGVNS. The length of the CDR3 is 15 residues. Written as DNA, the CDR3 is TGTGCCAGCAGCGACAATACAGGGGCGAACACTGAAGCTTTCTTT. Encoded protein: CASSDNTGANTEAFF.

This CDR3 is CASSLVRDTQYF. CDR3 coding DNA: TGTGCCAGCAGCTTGGTGAGAGATACGCAGTATTTT. The chain carries TRBV5-8 and TRBJ2-3; D is uncertain. V was shortened by 0 bases and J by 5 bases, with 4 bases between the two germline ends. This CDR3 has 12 residues. Germline CDR1 SGHTS, CDR2 YDEGEE.

The rearrangement joins TRBV19 to TRBJ2-5; D tentatively fits TRBD1 or TRBD2 (6 bases each). Trimming pared 4 bases from V and 13 bases from J, leaving 22 bases between. The germline V gene encodes CDR1 LNHDA and CDR2 SQIVND (reference sequence). The CDR3 length is 14 residues. The CDR3 sequence: CASSTLPGHGSAYF. Here the CDR3 DNA reads TGTGCCAGTAGTACTCTACCGGGACACGGGAGCGCGTACTTC.

This clonotype is judged medium-sized (0.01 to 0.1%). The chain carries TRBV5-1 and TRBJ2-3; unclear D gene. V lost 0 bases and J lost 3, with 14 bases in between. The germline V gene encodes CDR1 SGHRS and CDR2 YFSETQ. CDR3 size: 16 residues. CDR3 nucleotide sequence: TGCGCCAGCAGCTTGGAACAGCAGGCAAGAACAGATACGCAGTATTTT. Protein sequence: CASSLEQQARTDTQYF.

This clonotype was recorded many times. The chain has TRBV9 and TRBJ2-3, with TRBD2 identical over 14 bases. After removal of 6 bases from V and 4 bases from J, the junction contained 4 bases not matched to a gene. This CDR3 comprises 15 residues. Germline values: CDR1 SGDLS, CDR2 YYNGEE. The CDR3 DNA follows: TGTGCCAGCACCCAGGGACTAGCGGGAGCAGATACGCAGTATTTT. As protein: CASTQGLAGADTQYF.

The V gene is TRBV29-1, the J gene TRBJ1-3; 11 nucleotides line up with TRBD1. From germline, CDR1 is SQVTM and CDR2 ANQGSEA. This CDR3 is 14 amino acids long. V shed 6 bases, J shed 1 base, and the junction held 2 bases outside the gene matches. The CDR3 DNA sequence: TGCAGCGTAGGACAGGGGGCGTCTGGAAACACCATATATTTT. This codes for CSVGQGASGNTIYF.

In its sample, this clonotype was seen a few times. The J gene is TRBJ1-5, the V gene TRBV27, with a tentative D call TRBD1 (5 bases). CDR1 is MNHEY, CDR2 SMNVEV, per germline (reference sequence). V lost 8 bases and J lost 7, with 18 bases in between. This CDR3 comprises 14 residues. CDR3 nucleotide sequence: TGTGCCAGCGAAGGAGGGCAGGGAGGACAGCCCCAGCATTTT. Translation: CASEGGQGGQPQHF.

This clonotype is labeled medium-sized. The rearrangement uses TRBV2 and TRBJ1-2; D remains ambiguous. Germline lookup yields CDR1 SNHLY and CDR2 FYNNEI. The CDR3 contains 11 residues. V lost 7 bases and J lost 8, with 11 bases in between. The CDR3 sequence: CASTGLVGYTF. CDR3 in DNA: TGTGCCAGCACTGGACTTGTGGGCTACACCTTC.

This clonotype was detected many times. This chain joins TRBV20-1 and TRBJ2-3; no clear D gene. From germline, CDR1 is DFQATT and CDR2 SNEGSKA (reference sequence). The length of the CDR3 is 14 residues. Deletions cut 3 bases from V and 3 bases from J, with 13 bases between. Here the CDR3 DNA reads TGCAGTGCTAGGTCCAGAGGCCGAACAGATACGCAGTATTTT. Translating it yields CSARSRGRTDTQYF.

Comment on this clonotype: Its ends do not fully match the called genes, so a read error is possible. The chain carries TRBV20-1 and TRBJ2-5; TRBD2 agrees at 8 bases. Germline CDR1 and CDR2: DFQATT and SNEGSKA (reference sequence). The CDR3 length is 14 residues. The CDR3 reads CGAPSGWASETQYF. Written as DNA, the CDR3 is TGCGGTGCTCCTAGCGGGTGGGCTTCGGAGACCCAGTACTTC.